The sequence of this T cell receptor beta chain was determined in a study of shared clonotypes between healthy human individuals. Turning to the study itself: The study used three CD4 naive, three CD4 memory, two CD8 naive and one CD8 memory plate per donor.

The CDR3 runs to 14 residues. The V end lost 4 bases, the J end lost 4 bases, and 12 bases lay between the germline ends. The germline gives CDR1 SGHDT, CDR2 YYEEEE. The protocol was immunoSEQ multiplex PCR, while the TCRdb copy is restricted to in-frame clones and leaves out a portion. The sample gives over a million clones, under 99% of which show up once; roughly 0.42% is in the top ten. This sequence originates from a man aged 30 to 45 in good health. V gene TRBV5-6 combines with J gene TRBJ2-4, with no clear D. Sequencing was done on a sample of naive CD4+ T cells sorted from blood. The subset here: CD45RA+ positively selected. CDR3 in DNA: TGTGCCAGCAGCGGCTACAGCCTAAAAAACATTCAGTACTTC. This gives the protein CASSGYSLKNIQYF. The entire variable domain, with the rest obtained from reference TRBV5-6 and TRBJ2-4, is as follows: DAGVTQSPTHLIKTRGQQVTLRCSPKSGHDTVSWYQQALGQGPQFIFQYYEEEERQRGNFPDRFSGHQFPNYSSELNVNALLLGDSALYLCASSGYSLKNIQYFGAGTRLSVL.